The 28 T cell receptor beta chains below were found in one sample sequenced in a study of tumor and adjacent non-tumor tissue in lung cancer. RNA was extracted from bulk tissue without any cell sorting. Distant lung tissue was collected more than 3 cm away from the tumor edge. Three rounds of nested PCR, following a modified ARM-PCR protocol, produced the TCRbeta library. TCRdb called the multiplex PCR reads again in MiXCR, with one record for every CDR3 protein. The sample contains 90,000 to 100,000 distinct CDR3 sequences, roughly 80% of which appear only once. Sequences were obtained from distant non-tumor lung tissue. The receptors were sampled from a man between 60 and 75 years old with small cell lung cancer.

The count of this clonotype is one. Being one base from a much bigger clone, this may be a read error. This rearrangement joins TRBV28 to TRBJ2-5; the D gene is possibly TRBD2 (5 bases). The CDR3 length is 14 residues. CDR1 is MDHEN and CDR2 is SYDVKM in the germline V gene. The V gene lost 2 bases and the J gene lost 5 bases, with 12 bases spanning the gap. CDR3 amino acids: CASSLDRGGETQYF. For the CDR3, the DNA is TGTGCCAGCAGTTTAGACCGGGGTGGGGAGACCCAGTACTTC.

With regard to this clonotype: This CDR3 is missing its conserved last phenylalanine or tryptophan, likely due to a read error. No DNA is shown, since the ends of the CDR3 on it are uncertain; the CDR3 is the one TCRdb lists. The chain has TRBV29-1 and TRBJ1-6. The CDR3 is 13 amino acids long, termini counted. Germline CDR1 is SQVTM and CDR2 is ANQGSEA. The CDR3 loop is CSARSSYNSPLYV.

CDR3 loop: CASVPGSNQPQHF. CDR3 DNA: TGTGCCAGCGTGCCGGGCAGTAATCAGCCCCAGCATTTT. This rearrangement joins TRBV2 to TRBJ1-5; D is uncertain. Germline V gene lookup returns CDR1 SNHLY and CDR2 FYNNEI. This CDR3 comprises 13 residues. Deletions cut 8 bases from V and 4 bases from J, with 12 bases between.

This sequence joins TRBV4-1 and TRBJ1-5; 7 bases align to TRBD1. The CDR3 runs 15 residues. Per the germline V gene, CDR1 is MGHRA and CDR2 is YSYEKL. Trimming at V came to 0 bases and at J to 9 bases, leaving 8 bases not matched to a gene. CDR3 sequence: CASSQEGTGVRPQHF. The CDR3, as DNA: TGCGCCAGCAGCCAAGAGGGAACAGGGGTAAGGCCCCAGCATTTT.

On this clonotype: One end of the junction fails to match germline, which may point to a read error. The V and J genes are TRBV6-5 and TRBJ2-5; possibly TRBD2 for D (6 bases). This CDR3 has 15 residues. In germline, CDR1 is MNHEY, CDR2 SVGAGI. The chain's CDR3 is CAISYSGGGRETQYF. The CDR3 coding sequence is TGTGCCATCAGTTACTCGGGTGGGGGTCGGGAGACTCAGTACTTT.

Worth noting for this clonotype: A much larger clonotype is one base distant, so this may be a read error. The chain couples TRBV11-2 to TRBJ2-5, with TRBD2 matching over 7 bases. Germline V gives CDR1 SGHAT, CDR2 FQNNGV. CDR3 length equals 15 residues. CDR3 region: CVSSSRGRAQETQYF. As DNA, the CDR3 is TGTGTCAGCAGCTCACGAGGGAGGGCTCAAGAGACCCAGTACTTC.

Remarks on this clonotype: One end of the junction varies from germline; a read error may be responsible. The CDR3 loop reads CASSLAGALSGNTTYF. The CDR3 coding sequence is TGTGCCAGCAGCTTAGCGGGCGCCTTGTCTGGAAACACCACATATTTT. The chain carries TRBV11-2 and TRBJ1-3; unclear D gene. The length of the CDR3 is 16 residues. Germline CDR1 and CDR2: SGHAT and FQNNGV.

A word on this clonotype: Here the CDR3 omits its conserved ending phenylalanine or tryptophan, so a read error is the likely source. The chain joins TRBV11-2 to TRBJ1-1; D gene uncertain. The CDR3 has 14 residues. Germline values: CDR1 SGHAT, CDR2 FQNNGV. V was shortened by 7 bases and J by 4 bases, with 16 bases between the two germline ends. This chain's CDR3 is CASIVPPHSTEAFV. The CDR3, as DNA: TGTGCCAGCATCGTCCCCCCCCACAGCACTGAAGCTTTCGTT.

As concerns this clonotype: One end of the junction varies from germline; a read error may be responsible. V usage is TRBV11-2 and J usage is TRBJ2-3; D may be TRBD1 (6 bases). CDR3 size: 13 residues. In germline, CDR1 is SGHAT, CDR2 FQNNGV. CDR3 DNA sequence: TGTGTCGGCAGCTTAGACTGGACAGATACCCAGTATTTT. Protein: CVGSLDWTDTQYF. The entire variable domain, with the rest obtained from reference TRBV11-2 and TRBJ2-3, is as follows: EAGVAQSPRYKIIEKRQSVAFWCNPISGHATLYWYQQILGQGPKLLIQFQNNGVVDDSQLPKDRFSAERLKGVDSTLKIQPAKLEDSAVYLCVGSLDWTDTQYFGPGTRLTVL.

Comment on this clonotype: This likely comes from a read error, as the CDR3 has no conserved phenylalanine or tryptophan at its end. V gene TRBV12-3 or TRBV12-4 combines with J gene TRBJ2-6; D perhaps matches TRBD2 (5 bases). V dropped 5 bases and J dropped 2 bases, with 13 bases sitting between them. The CDR3 consists of 16 residues. DNA of the CDR3: TGTGCCAGCAGTCTGGCGGCGGGCCCTGGGGCCAACGTCCTGACTATA. Protein: CASSLAAGPGANVLTI.

A note on this clonotype: The junction differs from germline at one of its ends, possibly a read error. The chain combines TRBV11-3 with TRBJ2-3; a possible D gene is TRBD2 (7 bases). CDR1 is SGHNT, CDR2 YENEEA, per germline. The length of the CDR3 is 15 residues. The CDR3: CASSPSSGGTHTQYF. The CDR3 coding sequence is TGTGCCAGCAGCCCCTCTTCCGGGGGGACACATACGCAATATTTT. The entire variable domain, with the rest obtained from reference TRBV11-3 and TRBJ2-3, is as follows: EAGVVQSPRYKIIEKKQPVAFWCNPISGHNTLYWYLQNLGQGPELLIRYENEEAVDDSQLPKDRFSAERLKGVDSTLKIQPAELGDSAVYLCASSPSSGGTHTQYFGPGTRLTVL.

Regarding this clonotype: An end of the junction differs from the germline gene, which may be a read error. The chain carries TRBV7-9 and TRBJ2-5, with D perhaps TRBD1 (6 bases). Per germline, CDR1 SEHNR and CDR2 FQNEAQ (reference sequence). CDR3 length: 14 amino acids. CDR3 nucleotide sequence: TGTGTCAGCAGTGAACAGGGTTCTTGGGAGACCCAGTACTTC. Translated: CVSSEQGSWETQYF. Using reference TRBV7-9 and TRBJ2-5 for the parts outside the CDR3, the full variable domain is DTGVSQNPRHKITKRGQNVTFRCDPISEHNRLYWYRQTLGQGPEFLTYFQNEAQLEKSRLLSDRFSAERPKGSFSTLEIQRTEQGDSAMYLCVSSEQGSWETQYFGPGTRLLVL.

This clonotype has ten or more counts. CDR3 bases: TGTGCCAGCAGCCCCCGGCAATGGCTGGATGAGCAGTTCTTC. It translates to CASSPRQWLDEQFF. This chain uses TRBV7-8 with TRBJ2-1; D gene uncertain. CDR1 and CDR2 (germline): SGHVS, FQNEAQ. The CDR3 spans 14 residues. Trimming took 5 bases from V and 8 from J, leaving 16 bases between them.

As concerns this clonotype: An end of the junction differs from the germline gene, which may be a read error. The rearrangement uses TRBV29-1 and TRBJ2-1, with TRBD2 matching 8 bases. In germline, CDR1 is SQVTM, CDR2 ANQGSEA. CDR3 length: 18 amino acids. The CDR3 region has the DNA TGCAGCGTGGTGGAGGGAGGGACTAGTTTTATCTCCTACGATGAGCAGTTCTTC. It translates to CSVVEGGTSFISYDEQFF.

This clonotype was seen many times. The J gene is TRBJ2-3, the V gene TRBV5-1, with 11 nucleotides matching TRBD2. Trimming took 5 bases from V and 6 from J; bases not matched to a gene: 8. CDR1 and CDR2 from the germline V gene are SGHRS and YFSETQ. The length of the CDR3 is 15 residues. The CDR3 protein is CASRLAGEEADTQYF. Written as DNA, the CDR3 is TGCGCCAGCAGACTAGCGGGAGAAGAGGCCGATACGCAGTATTTT.

The J gene is TRBJ1-4, the V gene TRBV5-1; D ambiguous. The CDR3 totals 13 residues. CDR1 is SGHRS and CDR2 is YFSETQ in the germline V gene. The V gene lost 4 bases and the J gene lost 17 bases, with 21 bases spanning the gap. The DNA of the CDR3 is TGCGCCAGCAGCCAGGAACACCGGGAAAGACTCTTTTTT. Its translation: CASSQEHRERLFF. Full variable domain (outside the CDR3, taken from reference TRBV5-1 and TRBJ1-4): KAGVTQTPRYLIKTRGQQVTLSCSPISGHRSVSWYQQTPGQGLQFLFEYFSETQRNKGNFPGRFSGRQFSNSRSEMNVSTLELGDSALYLCASSQEHRERLFFGSGTQLSVL.

The V call is TRBV11-2, the J call TRBJ2-1, with D possibly being TRBD1 (5 bases). Looked up from germline, CDR1 is SGHAT and CDR2 is FQNNGV. V was clipped by 4 bases and J by 0 bases, with 16 bases between them. The CDR3 extends over 17 amino acids. CDR3: CASSYATAQSSYNEQFF. CDR3 coding DNA: TGTGCCAGCAGCTATGCGACAGCCCAGAGCTCCTACAATGAGCAGTTCTTC.

V is TRBV29-1 and J is TRBJ1-2; a weak D match, TRBD1 (6 bases). The CDR3 has 12 amino acids. CDR1 is SQVTM and CDR2 is ANQGSEA in the germline V gene. CDR3 sequence (DNA): TGCAGTATCGCACAGGGCGACTATGGCTACACCTTC. Its protein product is CSIAQGDYGYTF.

About this clonotype itself: At one of its ends the junction is not consistent with the germline gene, which may arise from a read error. The CDR3: CASSLGVAGGYYYNVHFF. As DNA, the CDR3 is TGTGCCAGCAGCTTAGGAGTAGCGGGAGGCTACTACTACAATGTGCATTTCTTT. This chain joins TRBV11-2 and TRBJ2-1; TRBD2 matches 10 bases. CDR1 and CDR2 (germline): SGHAT, FQNNGV. This CDR3 has 18 amino acids.

On this clonotype: The germline gene is not matched at one end of the junction; a read error may be the cause. The chain uses TRBV28 and TRBJ2-2; 7 bases map to TRBD2. CDR1 MDHEN and CDR2 SYDVKM come from the germline V gene. This CDR3 is 13 amino acids long. DNA of the CDR3: TGTGTCAGCTCCCACCGGGGGAGCGGGGAGCTGATTTTT. Its protein product is CVSSHRGSGELIF. Supplemented by reference TRBV28 and TRBJ2-2, the full variable domain reads DVKVTQSSRYLVKRTGEKVFLECVQDMDHENMFWYRQDPGLGLRLIYFSYDVKMKEKGDIPEGYSVSREKKERFSLILESASTNQTSMYLCVSSHRGSGELIFGEGSRLTVL.

The count of this clonotype is one. An end of the junction does not agree with germline; a read error may underlie this. J is TRBJ2-4 and V is TRBV4-2, with D possibly matching TRBD2 (5 bases). The germline V gene has CDR1 LGHNA and CDR2 YNFKEQ. This CDR3 comprises 14 residues. CDR3 bases: TGTGCCAACAGCCAAGTTGTTAACGGGGACATTCAGTACTTC. This codes for CANSQVVNGDIQYF.

Comments on this clonotype: The CDR3 end shows no conserved phenylalanine or tryptophan, and so a read error is likely. V and J are TRBV11-2 and TRBJ2-3, with D unclear. Trimming removed 1 base at V and 5 bases at J, with 13 bases between. The CDR3 is made up of 15 amino acids. Germline CDR1 and CDR2: SGHAT and FQNNGV. CDR3 sequence: CASSLAPVYIDTQYY. The DNA of the CDR3 is TGTGCCAGCAGCTTAGCGCCGGTGTACATAGATACGCAGTATTAT.

To note about this clonotype: This CDR3 is missing its conserved last phenylalanine or tryptophan, likely due to a read error. V gene TRBV7-9 combines with J gene TRBJ2-1, with D unclear. The CDR3 sequence is 15 residues long. The V gene lost 2 bases and the J gene lost 8 bases, with 16 bases spanning the gap. CDR1 and CDR2 from the germline V gene are SEHNR and FQNEAQ (reference sequence). The DNA of the CDR3 is TGTGCCAGCAGCTTATTAACGCGAGGTAACTATGAGCAGTTCTCC. As protein: CASSLLTRGNYEQFS.

Notes on this clonotype: This clone may be a read error of a much larger clone one base away. The rearrangement uses TRBV28 and TRBJ2-1; 7 bases fit TRBD2. The CDR3 is 15 amino acids. CDR1 and CDR2 from the germline V gene are MDHEN and SYDVKM. Trimming cost V 8 bases and J 6 bases; bases outside gene matches: 13. DNA for the CDR3: TGTGCCAGCGCCTACCCGGGGACTAACAGCAATGAGCAGTTCTTC. Its protein is CASAYPGTNSNEQFF.

This sequence joins TRBV5-6 and TRBJ2-2; 7 nucleotides match TRBD2. Germline trimming cut 5 bases from V and 10 bases from J; bases unmatched to any gene: 14. The CDR3 sequence is 15 residues long. CDR1 is SGHDT, CDR2 YYEEEE, per germline. The CDR3 region is CASRAGLSYPEELFF. The CDR3 region has the DNA TGTGCCAGCAGAGCGGGACTCTCCTATCCCGAGGAGCTGTTTTTT. Full variable domain (missing parts from reference TRBV5-6 and TRBJ2-2): DAGVTQSPTHLIKTRGQQVTLRCSPKSGHDTVSWYQQALGQGPQFIFQYYEEEERQRGNFPDRFSGHQFPNYSSELNVNALLLGDSALYLCASRAGLSYPEELFFGEGSRLTVL.

The J gene is TRBJ2-7, the V gene TRBV11-2; D is ambiguous. The germline CDR1 and CDR2 sequences are SGHAT and FQNNGV. This CDR3 region has 13 residues. In nucleotides, the CDR3 is TGTCCCAGCAACTTAGCTGGCTTCTACGAGCAGTACGTC. Its translation: CPSNLAGFYEQYV.

This clonotype was observed once. Relative to the germline gene, one junction end is altered; a read error may explain this. The chain uses TRBV7-9 and TRBJ2-5; D unresolved. CDR3 length equals 14 residues. Germline V gene data show CDR1 as SEHNR and CDR2 as FQNEAQ (reference sequence). The CDR3 here is CTSSYSTRFETQYF. Here the CDR3 DNA reads TGTACCAGCAGCTACTCCACGAGGTTCGAGACCCAGTACTTC.

As regards this clonotype: No conserved phenylalanine or tryptophan is present at the end of the CDR3, so a read error is the likely explanation. CDR3 region: CSVGRQSVAFS. CDR3 nucleotide sequence: TGCAGCGTTGGAAGACAGTCTGTAGCTTTCTCT. The chain recombines TRBV29-1 with TRBJ1-1, with D possibly matching TRBD1 (5 bases). CDR1 and CDR2 from the germline V gene are SQVTM and ANQGSEA. The germline V and J ends were trimmed by 4 bases and 10 bases, with 13 bases remaining between them. This CDR3 region has 11 residues.